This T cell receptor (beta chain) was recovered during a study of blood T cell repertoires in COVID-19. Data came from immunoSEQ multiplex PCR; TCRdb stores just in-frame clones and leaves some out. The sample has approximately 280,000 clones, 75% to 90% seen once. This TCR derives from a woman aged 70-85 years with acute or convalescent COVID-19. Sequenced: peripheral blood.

The CDR3 sequence is CASRQTGQHKANYGYTF. In DNA form, the CDR3 reads TGTGCCAGCAGGCAAACAGGGCAACATAAAGCTAACTATGGCTACACCTTC. This rearrangement joins TRBV27 to TRBJ1-2; D is possibly TRBD1 (6 bases). The germline gives CDR1 MNHEY, CDR2 SMNVEV (reference sequence). The germline V and J ends were trimmed by 6 bases and 0 bases, with 20 bases remaining between them. This CDR3 contains 17 residues.